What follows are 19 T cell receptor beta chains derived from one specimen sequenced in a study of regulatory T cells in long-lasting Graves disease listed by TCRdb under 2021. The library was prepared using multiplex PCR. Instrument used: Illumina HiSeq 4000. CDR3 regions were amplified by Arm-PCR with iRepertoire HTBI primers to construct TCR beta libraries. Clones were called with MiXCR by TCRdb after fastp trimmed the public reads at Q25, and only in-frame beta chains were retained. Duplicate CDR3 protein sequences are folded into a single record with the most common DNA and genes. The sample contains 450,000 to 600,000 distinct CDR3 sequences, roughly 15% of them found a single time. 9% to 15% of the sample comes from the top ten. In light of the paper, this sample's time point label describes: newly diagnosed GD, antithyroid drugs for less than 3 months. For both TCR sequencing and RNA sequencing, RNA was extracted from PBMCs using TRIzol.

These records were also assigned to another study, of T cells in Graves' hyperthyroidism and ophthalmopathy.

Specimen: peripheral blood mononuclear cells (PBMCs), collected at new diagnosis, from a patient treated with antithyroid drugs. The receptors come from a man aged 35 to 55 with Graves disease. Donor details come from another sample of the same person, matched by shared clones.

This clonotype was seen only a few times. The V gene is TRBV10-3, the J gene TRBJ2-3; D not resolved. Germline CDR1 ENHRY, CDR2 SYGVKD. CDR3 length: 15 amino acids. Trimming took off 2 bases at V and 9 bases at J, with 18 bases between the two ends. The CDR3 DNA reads TGTGCCATCAGTGAGACGGAACGGGCCCTCCGGACGCAGTATTTT. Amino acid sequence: CAISETERALRTQYF.

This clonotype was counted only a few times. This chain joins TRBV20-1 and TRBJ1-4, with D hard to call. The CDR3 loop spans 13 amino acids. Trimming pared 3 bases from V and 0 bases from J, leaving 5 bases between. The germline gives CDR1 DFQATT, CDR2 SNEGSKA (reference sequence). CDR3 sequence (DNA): TGCAGTGCTAGGCGCGCAACTAATGAAAAACTGTTTTTT. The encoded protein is CSARRATNEKLFF.

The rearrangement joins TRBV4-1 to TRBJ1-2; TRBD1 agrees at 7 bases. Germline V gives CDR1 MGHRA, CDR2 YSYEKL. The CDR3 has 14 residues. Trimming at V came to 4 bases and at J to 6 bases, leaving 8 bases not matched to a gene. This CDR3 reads CASSPSTGNHGYTF. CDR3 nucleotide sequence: TGCGCCAGCAGCCCCTCGACAGGGAACCATGGCTACACCTTC.

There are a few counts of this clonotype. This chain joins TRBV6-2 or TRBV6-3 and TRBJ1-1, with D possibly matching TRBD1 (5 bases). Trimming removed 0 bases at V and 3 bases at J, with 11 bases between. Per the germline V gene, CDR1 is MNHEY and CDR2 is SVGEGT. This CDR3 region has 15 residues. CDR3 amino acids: CASSYSSWGDTEAFF. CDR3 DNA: TGTGCCAGCAGTTACTCGTCATGGGGGGACACTGAAGCTTTCTTT.

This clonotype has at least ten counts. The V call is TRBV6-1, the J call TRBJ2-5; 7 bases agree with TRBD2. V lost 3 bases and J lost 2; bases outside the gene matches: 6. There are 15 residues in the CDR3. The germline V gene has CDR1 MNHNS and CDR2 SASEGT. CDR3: CASSDWAGVQETQYF. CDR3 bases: TGTGCCAGCAGTGATTGGGCGGGAGTACAAGAGACCCAGTACTTC.

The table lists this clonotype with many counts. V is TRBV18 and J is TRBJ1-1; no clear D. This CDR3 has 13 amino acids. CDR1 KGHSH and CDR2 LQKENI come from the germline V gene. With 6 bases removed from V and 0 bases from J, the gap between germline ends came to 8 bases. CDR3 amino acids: CASSAALNTEAFF. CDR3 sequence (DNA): TGTGCCAGCTCCGCGGCCCTGAACACTGAAGCTTTCTTT. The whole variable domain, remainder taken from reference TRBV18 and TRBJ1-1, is NAGVMQNPRHLVRRRGQEARLRCSPMKGHSHVYWYRQLPEEGLKFMVYLQKENIIDESGMPKERFSAEFPKEGPSILRIQQVVRGDSAAYFCASSAALNTEAFFGQGTRLTVV.

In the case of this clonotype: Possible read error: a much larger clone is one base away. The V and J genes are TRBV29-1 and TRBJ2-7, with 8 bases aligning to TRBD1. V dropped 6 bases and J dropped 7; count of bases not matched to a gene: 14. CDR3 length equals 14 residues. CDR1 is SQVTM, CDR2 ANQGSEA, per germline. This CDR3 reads CSVQGAITKNEQYF. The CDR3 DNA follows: TGCAGCGTCCAGGGGGCGATAACAAAGAATGAGCAGTACTTC.

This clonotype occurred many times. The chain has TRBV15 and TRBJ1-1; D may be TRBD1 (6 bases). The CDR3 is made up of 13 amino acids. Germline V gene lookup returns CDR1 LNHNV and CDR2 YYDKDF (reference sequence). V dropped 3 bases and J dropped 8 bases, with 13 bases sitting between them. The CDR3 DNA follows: TGTGCCACCAGCAGGACCCAAGGGGGGGAAGCTTTCTTT. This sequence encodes CATSRTQGGEAFF.

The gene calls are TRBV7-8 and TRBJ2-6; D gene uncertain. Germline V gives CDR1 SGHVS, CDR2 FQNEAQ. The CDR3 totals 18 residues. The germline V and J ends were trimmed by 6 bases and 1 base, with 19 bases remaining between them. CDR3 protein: CASSNVRPLKSGANVLTF. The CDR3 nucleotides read TGTGCCAGCAGTAATGTCAGGCCCTTGAAATCTGGGGCCAACGTCCTGACTTTC.

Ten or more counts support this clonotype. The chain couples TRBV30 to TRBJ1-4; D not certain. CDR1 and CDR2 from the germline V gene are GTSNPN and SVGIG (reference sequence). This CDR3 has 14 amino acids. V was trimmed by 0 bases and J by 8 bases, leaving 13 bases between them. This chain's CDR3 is CAWSVGGLGEKLFF. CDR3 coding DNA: TGTGCCTGGAGTGTAGGTGGCTTGGGAGAAAAACTGTTTTTT. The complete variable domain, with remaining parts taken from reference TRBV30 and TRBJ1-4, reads SQTIHQWPATLVQPVGSPLSLECTVEGTSNPNLYWYRQAAGRGLQLLFYSVGIGQISSEVPQNLSASRPQDRQFILSSKKLLLSDSGFYLCAWSVGGLGEKLFFGSGTQLSVL.

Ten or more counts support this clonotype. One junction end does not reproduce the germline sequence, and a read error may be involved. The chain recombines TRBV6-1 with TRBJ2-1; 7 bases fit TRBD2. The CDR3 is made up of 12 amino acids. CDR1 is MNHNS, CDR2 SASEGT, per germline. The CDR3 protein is CASSDGRSRGVF. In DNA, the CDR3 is TGTGCCAGCAGTGATGGACGGAGTCGGGGGGTCTTC.

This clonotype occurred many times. CDR3 sequence reads: CASSQAFPGGLPQPQHF. CDR3 bases: TGTGCCAGCAGCCAAGCCTTCCCGGGGGGGCTCCCTCAGCCCCAGCATTTT. The rearrangement joins TRBV3-1 to TRBJ1-5; the D gene is possibly TRBD1 (6 bases). The V and J ends lost 1 base and 6 bases respectively, with 19 bases between them. Germline CDR1 reads LGHDT; CDR2 reads YNNKEL (reference sequence). This CDR3 is built from 17 residues.

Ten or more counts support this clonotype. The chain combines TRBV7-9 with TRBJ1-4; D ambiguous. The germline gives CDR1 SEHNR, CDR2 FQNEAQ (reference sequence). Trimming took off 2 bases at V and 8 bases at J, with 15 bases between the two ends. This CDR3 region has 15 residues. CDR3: CASSLITVLGEKLFF. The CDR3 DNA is TGTGCCAGCAGCTTAATAACGGTTTTGGGCGAAAAACTGTTTTTT.

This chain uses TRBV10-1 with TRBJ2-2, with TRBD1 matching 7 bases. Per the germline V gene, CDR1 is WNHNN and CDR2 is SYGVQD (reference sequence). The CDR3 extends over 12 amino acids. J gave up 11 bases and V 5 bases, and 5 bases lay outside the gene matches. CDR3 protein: CASSQRDSELFF. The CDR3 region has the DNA TGCGCCAGCAGTCAACGGGACAGTGAGCTGTTTTTT.

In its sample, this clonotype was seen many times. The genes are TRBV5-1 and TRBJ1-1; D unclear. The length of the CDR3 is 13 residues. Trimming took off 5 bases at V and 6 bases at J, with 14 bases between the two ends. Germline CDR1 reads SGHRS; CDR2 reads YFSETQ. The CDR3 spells CASSDQPGAEAFF. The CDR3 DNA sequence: TGCGCCAGCAGTGACCAGCCGGGAGCTGAAGCTTTCTTT.

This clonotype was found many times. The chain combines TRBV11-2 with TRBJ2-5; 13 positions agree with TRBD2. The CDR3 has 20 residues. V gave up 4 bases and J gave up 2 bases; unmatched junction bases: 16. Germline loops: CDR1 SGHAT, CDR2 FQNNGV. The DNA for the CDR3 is TGTGCCAGCAGCTATGGGACTAGCGGGATAATCGGAGCGGGGCAAGAGACCCAGTACTTC. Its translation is CASSYGTSGIIGAGQETQYF.

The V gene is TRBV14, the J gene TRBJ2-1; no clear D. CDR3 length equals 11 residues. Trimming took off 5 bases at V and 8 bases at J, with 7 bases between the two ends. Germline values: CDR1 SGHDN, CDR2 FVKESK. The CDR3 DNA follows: TGTGCCAGCAGCATAGGGTATGAGCAGTTCTTC. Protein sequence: CASSIGYEQFF.

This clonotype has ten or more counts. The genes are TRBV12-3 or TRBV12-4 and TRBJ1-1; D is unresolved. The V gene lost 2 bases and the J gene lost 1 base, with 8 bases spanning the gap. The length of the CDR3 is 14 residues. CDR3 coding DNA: TGTGCCAGCAGTTTAACGGCAGGGAACACTGAAGCTTTCTTT. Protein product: CASSLTAGNTEAFF.

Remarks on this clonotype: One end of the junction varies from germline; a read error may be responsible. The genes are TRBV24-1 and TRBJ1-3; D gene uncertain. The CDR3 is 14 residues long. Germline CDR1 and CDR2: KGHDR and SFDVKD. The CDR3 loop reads CAASGGGSGNTIYF. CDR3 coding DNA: TGTGCCGCCAGTGGTGGAGGCTCTGGAAACACCATATATTTT.